The 20 T cell receptor beta chains reported below all come from one sample, sequenced in a study of shared clonotypes between healthy human individuals. Sequenced by immunoSEQ multiplex PCR; TCRdb stores in-frame clones only, minus some. The sample shows 2 million to 3 million clones, more than 90% of them seen only once. Sequencing was done on a sample of naive CD4+ T cells sorted from blood. Subset described: CD45RA+ positively selected. The receptors originated from a man between 18 and 29 years old in good health.

This clone showed up just a few times. In the same sample, other DNA sequences code for this CDR3. The chain combines TRBV2 with TRBJ1-5; D is uncertain. This CDR3 has 14 residues. Germline loops: CDR1 SNHLY, CDR2 FYNNEI. Trimming shortened V by 4 bases and J by 0 bases, and 7 bases separated the two germline ends. The CDR3 nucleotides read TGTGCCAGCAGTGTTGCCCGTAGCAATCAGCCCCAGCATTTT. Its translation is CASSVARSNQPQHF.

The chain couples TRBV7-9 to TRBJ2-7; D uncertain. The CDR3 has 10 residues. CDR1 is SEHNR and CDR2 is FQNEAQ in the germline V gene (reference sequence). With 5 bases removed from V and 3 bases from J, the gap between germline ends came to 2 bases. The CDR3 region is CASSLYEQYF. Here the CDR3 DNA reads TGTGCCAGCAGCCTCTACGAGCAGTACTTC.

CDR3 protein: CAGSPAGGGYTF. CDR3 nucleotide sequence: TGTGCCGGATCCCCAGCGGGTGGTGGCTACACCTTC. The chain is built from TRBV2 and TRBJ1-2; no clear D gene. The length of the CDR3 is 12 residues. V lost 11 bases, J lost 7 bases, and 17 bases lay in between. Germline values: CDR1 SNHLY, CDR2 FYNNEI.

The J gene is TRBJ1-6, the V gene TRBV5-1; the D gene is possibly TRBD1 (5 bases). This CDR3 comprises 16 residues. Trimming stripped 4 bases from V and 14 bases from J, with 25 bases between. Looked up from germline, CDR1 is SGHRS and CDR2 is YFSETQ. The DNA of the CDR3 is TGCGCCAGCAGCAGACTGACAGCGCCCGATCCCCTAACCCTCCACTTT. Translating it yields CASSRLTAPDPLTLHF.

The rearrangement joins TRBV10-3 to TRBJ1-4; TRBD1 matches 7 bases. V was pared by 4 bases and J by 3 bases, with 2 bases of the junction left unmatched. Germline-derived CDR1 and CDR2 are ENHRY and SYGVKD. The CDR3 sequence is 14 residues long. The CDR3 DNA sequence: TGTGCCATCAGTGCCGGGACAGCTAATGAAAAACTGTTTTTT. This codes for CAISAGTANEKLFF.

This chain links TRBV7-9 with TRBJ2-7, with unresolved D. Trimming removed 4 bases at V and 13 bases at J, with 14 bases between. The CDR3 runs to 11 residues. Germline V CDR1 and CDR2: SEHNR, FQNEAQ (reference sequence). In nucleotides, the CDR3 is TGTGCCAGCAGCTCGGAACAAACCGCCTACTTC. Translation gives CASSSEQTAYF.

The chain carries TRBV13 and TRBJ2-5; 13 nucleotides agree with TRBD2. With V trimmed by 3 bases and J by 5 bases, 9 bases remained unmatched. Germline CDR1 and CDR2: PRHDT and FYEKMQ (reference sequence). The CDR3 runs to 17 residues. DNA for the CDR3: TGTGCCAGCAGCTTCGCTACTAGCGGGAGGGCCGGTGAGACCCAGTACTTC. Its translation is CASSFATSGRAGETQYF. Full variable domain (outside the CDR3, taken from reference TRBV13 and TRBJ2-5): AAGVIQSPRHLIKEKRETATLKCYPIPRHDTVYWYQQGPGQDPQFLISFYEKMQSDKGSIPDRFSAQQFSDYHSELNMSSLELGDSALYFCASSFATSGRAGETQYFGPGTRLLVL.

Only one count was recorded for this clone. The chain combines TRBV5-4 with TRBJ1-5; D is uncertain. CDR3 length: 14 residues. Germline values: CDR1 SGHNT, CDR2 YYREEE (reference sequence). V lost 1 base and J lost 1, with 6 bases in between. The CDR3 region is CASSLRGSNQPQHF. In nucleotides, the CDR3 is TGTGCCAGCAGCTTGAGAGGGAGCAATCAGCCCCAGCATTTT. The complete variable domain, with remaining parts taken from reference TRBV5-4 and TRBJ1-5, reads ETGVTQSPTHLIKTRGQQVTLRCSSQSGHNTVSWYQQALGQGPQFIFQYYREEENGRGNFPPRFSGLQFPNYSSELNVNALELDDSALYLCASSLRGSNQPQHFGDGTRLSIL.

V and J are TRBV5-4 and TRBJ2-1; 12 positions agree with TRBD2. This CDR3 comprises 16 residues. J lost 7 bases, V lost 0 bases, and 5 bases had no gene match. Germline CDR1 is SGHNT and CDR2 is YYREEE (reference sequence). CDR3 protein: CASSLGLLAGGNEQFF. The CDR3 DNA sequence: TGTGCCAGCAGCTTGGGGTTACTAGCGGGGGGTAATGAGCAGTTCTTC. The whole variable domain, remainder taken from reference TRBV5-4 and TRBJ2-1, is ETGVTQSPTHLIKTRGQQVTLRCSSQSGHNTVSWYQQALGQGPQFIFQYYREEENGRGNFPPRFSGLQFPNYSSELNVNALELDDSALYLCASSLGLLAGGNEQFFGPGTRLTVL.

The chain links TRBV5-4 to TRBJ1-2; TRBD1 is a possible D gene (6 bases). The germline CDR1 and CDR2 sequences are SGHNT and YYREEE (reference sequence). The CDR3 is made up of 17 amino acids. Trimming cost V 4 bases and J 0 bases, with 19 bases left between them. The CDR3 is CASSLAGTYATNYGYTF. CDR3 in DNA: TGTGCCAGCAGCCTGGCCGGGACATATGCCACTAACTATGGCTACACCTTC.

The chain employs TRBV19 and TRBJ1-1; 7 bases match TRBD1. The CDR3 has 14 amino acids. Per the germline V gene, CDR1 is LNHDA and CDR2 is SQIVND (reference sequence). With V trimmed by 5 bases and J by 5 bases, 8 bases remained unmatched. CDR3 nucleotides: TGTGCCAGTAGTTACAGGGGAGATAAGACTGAAGCTTTCTTT. Protein sequence: CASSYRGDKTEAFF.

Concerning this clone itself: The sample has other DNA sequences that encode this CDR3 too. The chain joins TRBV6-5 to TRBJ2-5, with no clear D. The germline gives CDR1 MNHEY, CDR2 SVGAGI. The CDR3 length is 14 residues. The V gene lost 0 bases and the J gene lost 2 bases, with 7 bases spanning the gap. The CDR3: CASSYSIYQETQYF. The DNA of the CDR3 is TGTGCCAGCAGTTACTCGATCTATCAAGAGACCCAGTACTTC.

The V call is TRBV28, the J call TRBJ2-7, with D hard to call. V lost 8 bases to trimming and J lost 3 bases, with 17 bases between them. Germline V lookup: CDR1 MDHEN, CDR2 SYDVKM. This CDR3 comprises 14 residues. CDR3 sequence (DNA): TGTGCCAGCCGCGCAAGTTTGAACTACTACGAGCAGTACTTC. It yields the protein CASRASLNYYEQYF.

This clone has a single count. Other DNA sequences in this sample translate to the same CDR3. The rearrangement joins TRBV7-3 to TRBJ1-1; D remains unclear. The CDR3 extends over 13 amino acids. Trimming stripped 2 bases from V and 1 base from J, with 5 bases between. Germline CDR1 is SGHTA and CDR2 is FQGTGA. CDR3: CASSLSGNTEAFF. The CDR3 coding sequence is TGTGCCAGCAGCTTATCTGGGAACACTGAAGCTTTCTTT. Supplemented by reference TRBV7-3 and TRBJ1-1, the full variable domain reads GAGVSQTPSNKVTEKGKYVELRCDPISGHTALYWYRQSLGQGPEFLIYFQGTGAADDSGLPNDRFFAVRPEGSVSTLKIQRTERGDSAVYLCASSLSGNTEAFFGQGTRLTVV.

A note on this clone: Distinct nucleotide sequences in the sample also encode this CDR3. The chain joins TRBV9 to TRBJ2-3, with 10 bases aligning to TRBD2. J was trimmed by 1 base and V by 4 bases; bases with no gene match: 3. This CDR3 region has 15 residues. The germline V gene encodes CDR1 SGDLS and CDR2 YYNGEE. The CDR3 here is CASSPSGRGTDTQYF. In nucleotides, the CDR3 is TGTGCCAGCAGCCCGAGCGGGAGGGGCACAGATACGCAGTATTTT. The complete variable domain, with remaining parts taken from reference TRBV9 and TRBJ2-3, reads DSGVTQTPKHLITATGQRVTLRCSPRSGDLSVYWYQQSLDQGLQFLIQYYNGEERAKGNILERFSAQQFPDLHSELNLSSLELGDSALYFCASSPSGRGTDTQYFGPGTRLTVL.

This clone has only one observation. The J gene is TRBJ2-1, the V gene TRBV5-4, with 8 nucleotides matching TRBD2. This CDR3 contains 14 residues. Trimming at V came to 4 bases and at J to 8 bases, leaving 8 bases not matched to a gene. CDR1 and CDR2 (germline): SGHNT, YYREEE (reference sequence). The CDR3 DNA reads TGTGCCAGCAGCCGAGGACTAGCTAGCGATGAGCAGTTCTTC. It translates to CASSRGLASDEQFF.

The chain uses TRBV6-5 and TRBJ1-2; 8 bases fit TRBD1. The CDR3 loop spans 15 amino acids. V was pared by 5 bases and J by 6 bases, with 11 bases of the junction left unmatched. CDR1 is MNHEY, CDR2 SVGAGI, per germline. CDR3 DNA: TGTGCCAGCAGTCCTAGACAGGGGACGATGCATGGCTACACCTTC. Translation gives CASSPRQGTMHGYTF.

The chain combines TRBV30 with TRBJ1-4, with D perhaps TRBD1 (5 bases). The length of the CDR3 is 14 residues. CDR1 GTSNPN and CDR2 SVGIG come from the germline V gene (reference sequence). Trimming removed 4 bases at V and 8 bases at J, with 17 bases between. The DNA for the CDR3 is TGTGCCTGGAAAACTAGGGTCCCAGGGGAAAAACTGTTTTTT. It translates to CAWKTRVPGEKLFF.

The chain employs TRBV7-9 and TRBJ1-5; 8 bases match TRBD1. Germline V gives CDR1 SEHNR, CDR2 FQNEAQ (reference sequence). This CDR3 contains 15 residues. V shed 7 bases and J 2 bases; nucleotides not matched to a gene: 7. The CDR3 bases are TGTGCCAGCACCCCCGGACAGGGCGGCAATCAGCCCCAGCATTTT. Translation gives CASTPGQGGNQPQHF. Based on the CDR3 plus reference TRBV7-9 and TRBJ1-5, the full variable domain is DTGVSQNPRHKITKRGQNVTFRCDPISEHNRLYWYRQTLGQGPEFLTYFQNEAQLEKSRLLSDRFSAERPKGSFSTLEIQRTEQGDSAMYLCASTPGQGGNQPQHFGDGTRLSIL.

There are a few counts of this clone. This chain uses TRBV6-5 with TRBJ1-2; 7 bases match TRBD1. CDR1 MNHEY and CDR2 SVGAGI come from the germline V gene. J was trimmed by 2 bases and V by 7 bases; bases with no gene match: 10. The CDR3 extends over 15 amino acids. The CDR3 loop reads CASTSQGRDNYGYTF. In DNA, the CDR3 is TGTGCCAGCACTTCACAGGGGCGAGACAACTATGGCTACACCTTC.